This is a list of T cell receptor beta chains from one sample in a study of tumor T cells in aggressive B-cell lymphoma. Profiled with immunoSEQ multiplex PCR; TCRdb holds only in-frame clones, not every one. Of approximately 12,000 clones in the sample, 75% to 90% are singletons; the top ten hold roughly 2.4%. The sample taken for sequencing was tumor tissue. The receptor source for this set is an adult with diffuse large B cell lymphoma. Each CDR3 is given with its conserved first and last residue.

V,J,CDR3
TRBV28,TRBJ1-4,CASTYIFGGRGNEKLFF
TRBV6-9,TRBJ1-2,CASSYRVVEGPYGYTF
TRBV2,TRBJ1-6,CASSELGGFTSPLHF
TRBV6-5,TRBJ2-1,CASSFRLAGVHEQFF
TRBV11-2,TRBJ2-3,CASSVLLDRRTDTQYF
TRBV5-1,TRBJ1-4,CASNLGGWGEKLFF
TRBV29-1,TRBJ2-1,CSVEGGSSYNEQFF
TRBV20-1,TRBJ1-1,CSAPRGTEAFF
TRBV28,TRBJ2-1,CASGLGQGRNEQFF
TRBV6-6,TRBJ1-2,CASSIAGTGYGYTF
TRBV29-1,TRBJ2-6,CSVAGLPDSGANVLTF
TRBV10-1,TRBJ1-5,CASSSDRHGNQPQHF
TRBV28,TRBJ1-4,CASSSDRAFNEKLFF